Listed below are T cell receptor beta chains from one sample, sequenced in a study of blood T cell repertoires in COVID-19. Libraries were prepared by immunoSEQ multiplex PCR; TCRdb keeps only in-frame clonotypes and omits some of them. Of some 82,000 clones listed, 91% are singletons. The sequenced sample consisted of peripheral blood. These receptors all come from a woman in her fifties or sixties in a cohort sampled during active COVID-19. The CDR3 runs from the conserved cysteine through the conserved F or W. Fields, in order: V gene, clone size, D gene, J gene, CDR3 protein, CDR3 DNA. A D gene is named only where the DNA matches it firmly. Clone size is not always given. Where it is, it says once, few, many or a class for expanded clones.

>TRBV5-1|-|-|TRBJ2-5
CASSLAKAVGQYF
TGCGCCAGCAGCTTGGCCAAGGCGGTGGGCCAGTACTTC
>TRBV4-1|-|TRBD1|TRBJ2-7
CASSSTGGGSYEQYF
TGCGCCAGCAGCAGCACAGGGGGAGGATCCTACGAGCAGTACTTC
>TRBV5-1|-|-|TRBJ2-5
CASSLRGGAQETQYF
TGCGCCAGCAGCTTGCGTGGGGGCGCACAAGAGACCCAGTACTTC
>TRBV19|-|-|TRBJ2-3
CASSILPPGDTQYF
TGTGCCAGTAGTATTTTACCCCCCGGGGATACGCAGTATTTT
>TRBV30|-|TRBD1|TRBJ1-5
CAWSADPGQGRYSNQPQHF
TGTGCCTGGAGTGCCGATCCGGGACAGGGGAGATATAGCAATCAGCCCCAGCATTTT
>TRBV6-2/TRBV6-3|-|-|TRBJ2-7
CASSVGLLYEQYF
TGTGCCAGCAGTGTAGGACTTCTCTACGAGCAGTACTTC
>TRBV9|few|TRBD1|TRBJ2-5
CASSARGQGARETQYF
TGTGCCAGCAGCGCTAGGGGTCAGGGGGCCAGAGAGACCCAGTACTTC
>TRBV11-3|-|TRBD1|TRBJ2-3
CASSLGQGGADTQYF
TGTGCCAGCAGCTTGGGACAGGGAGGAGCAGATACGCAGTATTTT
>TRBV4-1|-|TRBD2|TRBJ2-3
CASSHTILAGGPTDTQYF
TGCGCCAGCAGCCACACTATTCTAGCGGGGGGACCCACAGATACGCAGTATTTT
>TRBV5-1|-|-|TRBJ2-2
CASSLWEGPDRTGELFF
TGCGCCAGCAGCTTGTGGGAGGGGCCCGACAGGACCGGGGAGCTGTTTTTT
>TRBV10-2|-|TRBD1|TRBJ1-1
CASRRGRGKVEAFF
TGCGCCAGCAGAAGGGGGCGCGGGAAGGTTGAAGCTTTCTTT
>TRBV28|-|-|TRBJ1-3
CASSSPTVSSGNTIYF
TGTGCCAGCAGTTCGCCTACAGTGAGCTCTGGAAACACCATATATTTT
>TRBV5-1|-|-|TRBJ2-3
CASSLMASTDTQYF
TGCGCCAGCAGCTTGATGGCTAGCACAGATACGCAGTATTTT
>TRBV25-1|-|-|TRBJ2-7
CASNLNPSRLLTYEQYF
TGTGCCAGCAACCTCAATCCTTCGCGGCTCCTTACCTACGAGCAGTACTTC
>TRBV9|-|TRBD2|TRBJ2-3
CASSVGLAGAGTDTQYF
TGTGCCAGCAGCGTAGGACTAGCGGGAGCGGGCACAGATACGCAGTATTTT
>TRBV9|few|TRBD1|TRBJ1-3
CASSPGTGAYTIYF
TGTGCCAGCAGCCCCGGGACAGGGGCTTACACCATATATTTT
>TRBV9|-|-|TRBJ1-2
CASSVAGEGYERGYTF
TGTGCCAGCAGCGTAGCTGGGGAGGGGTACGAGAGGGGCTACACCTTC
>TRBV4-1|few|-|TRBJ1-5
CASSQGGGRYSNQPQHF
TGCGCCAGCAGCCAAGGGGGCGGGAGATATAGCAATCAGCCCCAGCATTTT
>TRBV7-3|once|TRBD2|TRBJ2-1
CASSLRVAGGNEQFF
TGTGCCAGCAGCTTAAGAGTAGCGGGAGGTAATGAGCAGTTCTTC
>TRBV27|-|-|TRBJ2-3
CASSLVAGVSTDTQYF
TGTGCCAGCAGTTTGGTCGCCGGGGTTAGCACAGATACGCAGTATTTT
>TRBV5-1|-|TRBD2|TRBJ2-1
CASTGGGASYNEQFF
TGCGCCAGCACTGGCGGGGGGGCAAGCTACAATGAGCAGTTCTTC
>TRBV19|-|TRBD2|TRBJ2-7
CASTSTGLAGVEQYF
TGTGCCAGTACCTCGACGGGACTAGCGGGAGTTGAGCAGTACTTC
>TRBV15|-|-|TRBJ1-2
CATSREGRSGYTF
TGTGCCACCAGCAGAGAGGGGAGGAGTGGCTACACCTTC
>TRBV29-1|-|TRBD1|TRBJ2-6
CSTTGGGSGANVLTF
TGCAGCACGACAGGGGGGGGCTCTGGGGCCAACGTCCTGACTTTC
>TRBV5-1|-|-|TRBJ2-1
CASSLGYQSYNEQFF
TGCGCCAGCAGCTTGGGTTATCAGTCCTACAATGAGCAGTTCTTC
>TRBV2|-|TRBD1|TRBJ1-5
CASSEPWTGGQPQHF
TGTGCCAGCAGTGAACCGTGGACAGGGGGTCAGCCCCAGCATTTT
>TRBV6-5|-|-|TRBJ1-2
CASSQTNYGYTF
TGTGCCAGCAGCCAGACTAACTATGGCTACACCTTC
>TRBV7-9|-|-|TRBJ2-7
CASSLAQGNLYEQYF
TGTGCCAGCAGCTTAGCGCAGGGGAATTTATACGAGCAGTACTTC
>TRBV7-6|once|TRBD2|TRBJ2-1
CASSTRLSGGVYNEQFF
TGTGCCAGCAGCACCAGACTTAGCGGGGGGGTGTACAATGAGCAGTTCTTC
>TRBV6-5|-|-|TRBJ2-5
CASSKPGVGETQYF
TGTGCCAGCAGTAAACCAGGGGTAGGAGAGACCCAGTACTTC
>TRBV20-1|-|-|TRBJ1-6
CSASAASSYNSPLHF
TGCAGTGCTAGTGCAGCGAGCTCCTATAATTCACCCCTCCACTTT
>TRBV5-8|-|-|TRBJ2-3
CASSYSLQSSTDTQYF
TGTGCCAGCAGCTACAGCTTACAATCTAGCACAGATACGCAGTATTTT
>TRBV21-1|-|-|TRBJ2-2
CASSKEIRQVPGELFF
TGTGCCAGCAGCAAAGAAATCAGACAAGTTCCCGGGGAGCTGTTTTTT
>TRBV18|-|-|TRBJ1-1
CASSPPTGFSTEAFF
TGTGCCAGCTCACCACCCACCGGGTTTAGCACTGAAGCTTTCTTT
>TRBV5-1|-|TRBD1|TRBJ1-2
CASAERDRGDYTF
TGCGCCAGCGCGGAGCGGGACAGGGGGGACTACACCTTC